This T cell receptor beta chain appears in the sequencing data of a study of T-cell reconstitution after alpha-beta-depleted transplantation in children. The V and J ends lost 2 bases and 0 bases respectively, with 7 bases between them. The CDR3 is made up of 14 amino acids. Germline CDR1 and CDR2: LGHDT and YNNKEL (reference sequence). This clonotype appeared many times. Its antigen remains unknown. Library preparation (for TCRbeta) was performed with unique molecular identifiers. TCRdb passed the PCR reads through MiXCR, listing each CDR3 protein once. This sample has about 1,000,000 distinct CDR3 sequences, with less than 30% found just once. Points from the study as a whole: Some patients showed high day-60 TCRbeta diversity, which derived from surviving recipient T cells and thymic progenitors. At the one-year point after transplant, T-cell counts and TCRbeta diversity were found to come mostly from T cells that had been newly produced. Reportedly, alpha-beta T cells present about two months post-transplant originated from several hundred expanded clones of graft origin.

The clonotype was recovered from a boy in the first two years of life who had a stem cell transplant for SCID, so the T cells may come from the graft donor. The rearrangement links TRBV3-1 to TRBJ2-5; D gene uncertain. The material was PBMCs, mostly from graft donor cells, obtained 360 days after TCRalphabeta/CD19-depleted stem cell transplant. CDR3 nucleotide sequence: TGTGCCAGCAGCCAATTTTGGAACCAAGAGACCCAGTACTTC. Its protein is CASSQFWNQETQYF.